Below, one T cell receptor (beta chain) is given with its context. The antigen is undetermined. Germline V lookup: CDR1 MDHEN, CDR2 SYDVKM. V lost 7 bases and J lost 0, with 7 bases in between. The CDR3 length is 12 residues. The source of the sample is a study of shared clonotypes between healthy human individuals. Study-level points and caveats: The small donor group covered limited genetic and exposure diversity.

The assay was immunoSEQ multiplex PCR, and TCRdb's table has in-frame clones only and misses some. Of about 1.1 million clones in the sample, approximately 77% were seen once. The chain joins TRBV28 to TRBJ2-7, with D possibly matching TRBD2 (5 bases). The clonotype originates from a man younger than 35 in good health. Some clones in this sample may be carry-over from other donors' samples. Sequenced material: memory CD4+ T cells from PBMCs. Subset defined: CD45RA-negative fraction. CDR3 coding DNA: TGTGCCAGCAACGGGAACTCCTACGAGCAGTACTTC. Translation: CASNGNSYEQYF.